This T cell receptor (beta chain) was recovered during a study of CD8 T cells in Susac syndrome. Sequencing of TCR beta covered CD8+ and CD4+ T cells obtained from blood. Random hexamers were used to reverse transcribe an amount of roughly 0.5 to 1 ug RNA. Amplification of TCR beta CDR3 used immunoSEQ multiplex PCR across 54 Vbeta and 13 Jbeta. TCRdb independently ran MiXCR on the immunoSEQ multiplex PCR reads; one entry per CDR3 protein. This sample yields some 90,000 distinct CDR3 sequences, of which 85% to 95% are seen a single time; 0.25% to 0.4% belongs to the top ten. V lost 1 base to trimming and J lost 2 bases, with 14 bases between them. Germline CDR1 and CDR2: SQVTM and ANQGSEA. This CDR3 has 15 residues.

This clonotype was obtained from a human donor in good health. The chain has TRBV29-1 and TRBJ1-2; a possible D gene is TRBD1 (5 bases). Input material: CD8+ T cells from PBMCs. The DNA for the CDR3 is TGCAGCGTTGAAGTAGGGTTCGGGGGAAACTATGGCTACACCTTC. This sequence encodes CSVEVGFGGNYGYTF.